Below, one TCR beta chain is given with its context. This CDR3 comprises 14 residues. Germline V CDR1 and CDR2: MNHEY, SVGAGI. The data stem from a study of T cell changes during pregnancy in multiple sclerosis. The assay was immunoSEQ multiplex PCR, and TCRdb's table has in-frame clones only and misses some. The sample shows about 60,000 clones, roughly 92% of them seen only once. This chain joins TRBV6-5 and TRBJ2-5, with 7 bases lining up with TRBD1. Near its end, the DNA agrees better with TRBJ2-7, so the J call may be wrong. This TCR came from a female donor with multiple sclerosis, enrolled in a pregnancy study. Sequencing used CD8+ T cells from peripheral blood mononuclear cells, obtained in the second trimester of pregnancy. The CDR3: CASSARGITYEQYF. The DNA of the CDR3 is TGTGCCAGCAGTGCCAGGGGGATCACCTACGAGCAGTACTTC.